Presented here are 29 T cell receptor beta chains from one specimen sequenced in a study of blood T cell repertoires in COVID-19. TCRdb keeps only in-frame clones here, not all; method: immunoSEQ multiplex PCR. The repertoire includes under 130,000 clones, roughly 80% of them detected once, and 15% sits in the top ten. Source material: peripheral blood. The receptors were sampled from a woman older than 75 with acute or convalescent COVID-19.

The J gene is TRBJ2-1, the V gene TRBV5-1; possible D gene TRBD2, 6 bases. The CDR3 consists of 16 residues. V shed 4 bases and J shed 2 bases, with 16 bases lying between them. Per the germline V gene, CDR1 is SGHRS and CDR2 is YFSETQ. The CDR3 sequence: CASSLVGTAAYNEQFF. CDR3 sequence (DNA): TGCGCCAGCAGCCTGGTCGGGACTGCGGCCTACAATGAGCAGTTCTTC. Full variable domain (remainder filled in from reference TRBV5-1 and TRBJ2-1): KAGVTQTPRYLIKTRGQQVTLSCSPISGHRSVSWYQQTPGQGLQFLFEYFSETQRNKGNFPGRFSGRQFSNSRSEMNVSTLELGDSALYLCASSLVGTAAYNEQFFGPGTRLTVL.

This clone was seen only once. CDR3 nucleotide sequence: TGTGCCAGCAGCTTAGGTAGCGGCCAGCCCTACAATGAGCAGTTCTTC. Protein: CASSLGSGQPYNEQFF. This chain connects TRBV7-8 to TRBJ2-1; possible D gene TRBD2, 6 bases. Trimming took 1 base from V and 2 from J, leaving 12 bases between them. The CDR3 extends over 16 amino acids. CDR1 is SGHVS, CDR2 FQNEAQ, per germline.

V and J are TRBV5-1 and TRBJ2-3; 11 bases are a match to TRBD2. The germline V gene encodes CDR1 SGHRS and CDR2 YFSETQ. The junction had 10 bases not matched to a gene; V was cut back by 4 bases and J by 6 bases. The CDR3 contains 16 residues. As DNA, the CDR3 is TGCGCCAGCAGCCGCAACCCGGGACTAGCGGCGGATACGCAGTATTTT. This sequence encodes CASSRNPGLAADTQYF. Complete variable domain (other parts from reference TRBV5-1 and TRBJ2-3): KAGVTQTPRYLIKTRGQQVTLSCSPISGHRSVSWYQQTPGQGLQFLFEYFSETQRNKGNFPGRFSGRQFSNSRSEMNVSTLELGDSALYLCASSRNPGLAADTQYFGPGTRLTVL.

J is TRBJ2-3 and V is TRBV11-2, with 7 bases matching TRBD2. The V gene end was trimmed by 5 bases and the J gene end by 5 bases; junction bases not matched to a gene: 7. The germline V gene encodes CDR1 SGHAT and CDR2 FQNNGV. The CDR3 is 14 amino acids. The CDR3 bases are TGTGCCAGCAGCCCCGGACTAGTTGGAGATACGCAGTATTTT. This encodes CASSPGLVGDTQYF.

The table lists this clone with many counts. The CDR3 nucleotides are TGTGCCAGTAGTATAGCGCCCAGTAGCGGGAGGGCCCGGGAGCAGTTCTTC. This translates into CASSIAPSSGRAREQFF. The J gene is TRBJ2-1, the V gene TRBV19; 11 bases align to TRBD2. Germline assignment: CDR1 LNHDA and CDR2 SQIVND (reference sequence). The trim removed 1 base at V and 10 bases at J, leaving 12 bases unmatched. The CDR3 sequence is 17 residues long.

The chain links TRBV7-9 to TRBJ1-1; D perhaps matches TRBD1 (6 bases). V gave up 3 bases and J gave up 8 bases, with 16 bases separating them. Germline V CDR1 and CDR2: SEHNR, FQNEAQ (reference sequence). This CDR3 has 14 amino acids. The CDR3 sequence is CASSFGGARKEAFF. For the CDR3, the DNA is TGTGCCAGCAGCTTTGGGGGGGCTCGAAAAGAAGCTTTCTTT.

The rearrangement uses TRBV2 and TRBJ2-3; 12 bases fit TRBD2. Trimming at V came to 6 bases and at J to 2 bases, leaving 6 bases not matched to a gene. Germline V gene sequence: CDR1 SNHLY, CDR2 FYNNEI. The CDR3 covers 16 residues. The CDR3 protein is CASSPASGRVTDTQYF. CDR3 bases: TGTGCCAGCAGCCCGGCTAGCGGGAGGGTCACAGATACGCAGTATTTT.

This rearrangement joins TRBV10-3 to TRBJ2-2, with TRBD2 as a possible D gene (5 bases). Germline V CDR1 and CDR2: ENHRY, SYGVKD. V was pared by 3 bases and J by 7 bases, with 6 bases between. This CDR3 has 12 amino acids. The CDR3 protein is CAISETSGELFF. The CDR3 DNA reads TGTGCCATCAGTGAAACTAGCGGGGAGCTGTTTTTT.

The chain uses TRBV6-1 and TRBJ1-6; D gene unclear. V gave up 1 base and J gave up 13 bases, with 8 bases separating them. CDR1 and CDR2 from the germline V gene are MNHNS and SASEGT. CDR3 size: 12 residues. CDR3 region: CASSEDATPLHF. DNA of the CDR3: TGTGCCAGCAGTGAAGACGCTACGCCCCTCCACTTT.

The V and J genes are TRBV5-1 and TRBJ2-5, with D possibly matching TRBD2 (6 bases). This CDR3 comprises 15 residues. The V gene's germline CDR1 is SGHRS and CDR2 YFSETQ. The V end was cut by 3 bases, the J end by 2 bases, with 14 bases between. CDR3 nucleotide sequence: TGCGCCAGCAGCTCCGGGACTGGGACTCAAGAGACCCAGTACTTC. Its protein product is CASSSGTGTQETQYF.

This rearrangement joins TRBV3-1 (or the pseudogene TRBV3-2) to TRBJ1-4; D perhaps matches TRBD1 (6 bases). CDR1 LGHDT and CDR2 YNNKEL come from the germline V gene (reference sequence). Deletions cut 4 bases from V and 8 bases from J, with 14 bases between. The CDR3 is 14 residues long. The CDR3 DNA reads TGTGCCAGCAGCCTGCTATGGGACACGGAAAAACTGTTTTTT. Translated, it gives CASSLLWDTEKLFF.

V gene TRBV3-1 (or the pseudogene TRBV3-2) combines with J gene TRBJ1-1; D remains ambiguous. Germline V gene data show CDR1 as LGHDT and CDR2 as YNNKEL (reference sequence). V gave up 3 bases and J gave up 5 bases, with 13 bases separating them. This CDR3 spans 14 amino acids. CDR3 bases: TGTGCCAGCAGCCACCGTCCGGGTCGGACTGAAGCTTTCTTT. It translates to CASSHRPGRTEAFF.

The V gene is TRBV5-5, the J gene TRBJ2-7; TRBD1 agrees at 9 bases. J was trimmed by 2 bases and V by 4 bases; bases with no gene match: 4. The germline V gene encodes CDR1 SGHKS and CDR2 YYEKEE (reference sequence). This CDR3 spans 14 amino acids. The CDR3 sequence is CASSPQGATYEQYF. In DNA form, the CDR3 reads TGTGCCAGCAGCCCACAGGGGGCAACCTACGAGCAGTACTTC.

This clone was recorded once. This sequence joins TRBV27 and TRBJ2-1; 7 bases are shared with TRBD1. Unmatched junction bases numbered 4, after V lost 3 bases and J lost 5 bases. The CDR3 has 14 amino acids. The germline CDR1 and CDR2 sequences are MNHEY and SMNVEV (reference sequence). CDR3 amino acids: CASSLGRGHNEQFF. CDR3 DNA: TGTGCCAGCAGTTTGGGAAGGGGGCACAATGAGCAGTTCTTC.

This chain connects TRBV27 to TRBJ2-6, with TRBD2 identical over 9 bases. This CDR3 region has 17 residues. Trimming cost V 1 base and J 4 bases; bases outside gene matches: 5. Germline CDR1 is MNHEY and CDR2 is SMNVEV (reference sequence). The CDR3: CASSLLAGAVGANVLTF. CDR3 sequence (DNA): TGTGCCAGCAGTTTATTAGCGGGAGCGGTCGGGGCCAACGTCCTGACTTTC. The variable domain in full, completed from reference TRBV27 and TRBJ2-6, reads EAQVTQNPRYLITVTGKKLTVTCSQNMNHEYMSWYRQDPGLGLRQIYYSMNVEVTDKGDVPEGYKVSRKEKRNFPLILESPSPNQTSLYFCASSLLAGAVGANVLTFGAGSRLTVL.

CDR3 DNA sequence: TGTGCCAGCAGCTTAGAGGGTGGACTCATTGGGTATGAGCAGTTCTTC. Its protein is CASSLEGGLIGYEQFF. The rearrangement links TRBV7-9 to TRBJ2-1; possibly TRBD2 for D (5 bases). V lost 1 base, J lost 8 bases, and 18 bases lay in between. The germline gives CDR1 SEHNR, CDR2 FQNEAQ (reference sequence). The CDR3 consists of 16 residues.

The genes are TRBV30 and TRBJ1-4, with D unresolved. The CDR3 has 13 amino acids. V was shortened by 3 bases and J by 7 bases, with 12 bases between the two germline ends. Germline CDR1 GTSNPN, CDR2 SVGIG (reference sequence). The chain's CDR3 is CAWSIGRGEKLFF. The CDR3 nucleotides read TGTGCCTGGAGCATCGGGAGAGGTGAAAAACTGTTTTTT.

This clone was observed a single time. The rearrangement joins TRBV19 to TRBJ2-3; D not certain. Germline lookup yields CDR1 LNHDA and CDR2 SQIVND (reference sequence). Trimming left V 6 bases short and J 1 base short, with 14 bases between. The CDR3 is 15 residues long. DNA for the CDR3: TGTGCCAGTAGGCCGCCGGTTCGGTGCACAGATACGCAGTATTTT. Translation gives CASRPPVRCTDTQYF.

The rearrangement links TRBV6-5 to TRBJ1-4; 7 nucleotides match TRBD1. With V trimmed by 5 bases and J by 4 bases, 7 bases remained unmatched. The length of the CDR3 is 15 residues. CDR1 is MNHEY and CDR2 is SVGAGI in the germline V gene. The DNA of the CDR3 is TGTGCCAGCAGTACCGGACAGGCTCTTAATGAAAAACTGTTTTTT. Its protein product is CASSTGQALNEKLFF.

Regarding this clone: The sample contains more than one DNA sequence encoding this CDR3. The chain combines TRBV5-1 with TRBJ1-1; 9 bases match TRBD1. V was pared by 3 bases and J by 4 bases, with 4 bases of the junction left unmatched. The CDR3 covers 14 residues. The V gene's germline CDR1 is SGHRS and CDR2 YFSETQ. The CDR3 DNA follows: TGCGCCAGCAGCTCACAGGGGGCTGGCACTGAAGCTTTCTTT. As protein: CASSSQGAGTEAFF.

The chain couples TRBV12-3 or TRBV12-4 to TRBJ2-3; TRBD1 is a possible D gene (6 bases). The V gene lost 5 bases and the J gene lost 2 bases, with 8 bases spanning the gap. CDR3 size: 13 residues. CDR3 nucleotides: TGTGCCAGCAGTAGGGACAACACAGATACGCAGTATTTT. This codes for CASSRDNTDTQYF.

The chain recombines TRBV15 with TRBJ2-2; D might be TRBD2 (6 bases). The CDR3 consists of 16 residues. V lost 4 bases and J 4 bases, leaving 16 bases between the germline ends. Looked up from germline, CDR1 is LNHNV and CDR2 is YYDKDF (reference sequence). The CDR3 protein is CATSNRAGPSTGELFF. CDR3 in DNA: TGTGCCACCAGCAACCGTGCGGGGCCGAGCACCGGGGAGCTGTTTTTT.

The chain is built from TRBV9 and TRBJ2-2; 12 nucleotides agree with TRBD2. The CDR3 runs 17 residues. Losses at the gene ends were 4 bases for V and 6 bases for J; bases not matched to a gene: 10. From germline, CDR1 is SGDLS and CDR2 YYNGEE. The DNA of the CDR3 is TGTGCCAGCAGCCCAGGGTCTAGCGGGAGGGCCCCCGGGGAGCTGTTTTTT. It translates to CASSPGSSGRAPGELFF.

The chain carries TRBV7-7 and TRBJ2-2; 13 bases agree with TRBD2. Germline CDR1 SSHAT, CDR2 FNYEAQ (reference sequence). This CDR3 is 16 amino acids long. The V segment lost 7 bases and the J segment 5 bases; nucleotides outside the gene matches: 7. CDR3 in DNA: TGTGCCAGCACCGGGACTAGCGGGATCGGAACCGGGGAGCTGTTTTTT. As protein: CASTGTSGIGTGELFF.

The CDR3, as DNA: TGTGCCAGCAGCTTGGGTAGCGGCAAGACCTACAATGAGCAGTTCTTC. It encodes CASSLGSGKTYNEQFF. The chain couples TRBV5-4 to TRBJ2-1, with D perhaps TRBD2 (6 bases). Germline V gene sequence: CDR1 SGHNT, CDR2 YYREEE (reference sequence). The ends were cut back, 0 bases at V and 2 bases at J, with 12 bases in the middle. CDR3 length: 16 residues.

The J gene is TRBJ1-6, the V gene TRBV9, with TRBD1 matching 8 bases. CDR1 SGDLS and CDR2 YYNGEE come from the germline V gene. The CDR3 has 17 residues. The junction had 13 bases not matched to a gene; V was cut back by 4 bases and J by 7 bases. The CDR3 DNA reads TGTGCCAGCAGCCTGGATCCTCCGGGACAGGCGAATTCACCCCTCCACTTT. Protein: CASSLDPPGQANSPLHF.

The gene calls are TRBV30 and TRBJ2-3; weak D call: TRBD2 (6 bases). The CDR3 consists of 15 residues. The germline V and J ends were trimmed by 4 bases and 2 bases, with 16 bases remaining between them. CDR1 is GTSNPN and CDR2 is SVGIG in the germline V gene (reference sequence). DNA for the CDR3: TGTGCCTGGACCGTAACGGGACTTAACACAGATACGCAGTATTTT. Residues: CAWTVTGLNTDTQYF.

This chain links TRBV7-9 with TRBJ2-7; no clear D. The germline V gene encodes CDR1 SEHNR and CDR2 FQNEAQ (reference sequence). The CDR3 is 12 amino acids. Trimming removed 5 bases from V and 4 bases from J, with 9 bases in between. The CDR3 region is CASSETGYEQYV. Here the CDR3 DNA reads TGTGCCAGCAGCGAGACTGGGTACGAGCAGTACGTC.

The chain couples TRBV28 to TRBJ2-1; D is unresolved. Germline assignment: CDR1 MDHEN and CDR2 SYDVKM. V lost 3 bases and J lost 0, with 12 bases in between. The CDR3 runs 16 residues. CDR3 DNA sequence: TGTGCCAGCAGTTTCTCTCCCCCGTCCTCCTACAATGAGCAGTTCTTC. This encodes CASSFSPPSSYNEQFF.